These 30 T cell receptor beta chains share one sample of origin, sequenced in a study of blood T cells in healthy people across ages. The authors ran a second PCR of roughly 7 to 11 cycles using a sample-barcoded 5' primer and a J-beta primer mix. One entry per CDR3 protein results from TCRdb running MiXCR on the 5' RACE reads. In the table there are approximately 670,000 distinct CDR3 sequences, around 38% of which are singletons. Sequenced input: blood. The receptors derive from a man aged 80 or over in good health.

The chain recombines TRBV12-3 or TRBV12-4 with TRBJ1-3, with D possibly TRBD1 on 6 matching bases. V was trimmed by 5 bases and J by 4 bases, leaving 12 bases between them. The CDR3 has 14 residues. Here the CDR3 reads CASSRQVIGNTIYF. CDR3 bases: TGTGCCAGCAGTCGACAGGTGATCGGAAACACCATATATTTT.

In its sample, this clonotype was seen many times. The chain recombines TRBV7-2 with TRBJ2-3; 7 nucleotides match TRBD2. J lost 5 bases, V lost 5 bases, and 4 bases had no gene match. CDR1 is SGHTA and CDR2 is FQGNSA in the germline V gene. This CDR3 spans 13 amino acids. The CDR3: CASSRDYGDTQYF. The CDR3 DNA is TGTGCCAGCAGCCGGGACTACGGAGATACGCAGTATTTT.

This clonotype was picked up a small number of times. This rearrangement joins TRBV7-9 to TRBJ2-6; D is possibly TRBD1 (6 bases). Germline V lookup: CDR1 SEHNR, CDR2 FQNEAQ (reference sequence). This CDR3 has 14 amino acids. Deletions cut 5 bases from V and 7 bases from J, with 12 bases between. The CDR3 region has the DNA TGTGCCAGCAGCCCGCAGGGGAACGCCAACGTCCTGACTTTC. Its protein product is CASSPQGNANVLTF.

The chain employs TRBV7-8 and TRBJ1-2; 8 nucleotides agree with TRBD1. There are 16 residues in the CDR3. The germline gives CDR1 SGHVS, CDR2 FQNEAQ. Trimming removed 0 bases from V and 4 bases from J; junction bases left unmatched: 7. The DNA for the CDR3 is TGTGCCAGCAGCTTAGCCGACAGGGGAGGGGGCTATGGCTACACCTTC. Translating gives CASSLADRGGGYGYTF.

The chain couples TRBV7-2 to TRBJ2-1; 13 positions match TRBD2. This CDR3 comprises 17 residues. With 5 bases clipped from V and 5 bases from J, the junction kept 9 bases outside the gene matches. CDR1 and CDR2 (germline): SGHTA, FQGNSA. The chain's CDR3 is CASSLMPLAGGNNEQFF. The CDR3 region has the DNA TGTGCCAGCAGCCTGATGCCACTAGCGGGGGGGAACAATGAGCAGTTCTTC.

V gene TRBV29-1 combines with J gene TRBJ2-7, with D possibly matching TRBD1 (6 bases). The CDR3 consists of 13 residues. Trimming cost V 0 bases and J 7 bases, with 13 bases left between them. The germline CDR1 and CDR2 sequences are SQVTM and ANQGSEA. As DNA, the CDR3 is TGCAGCGTTGAAGAAACAGGGTTCGGGGAGCAGTACTTC. Protein sequence: CSVEETGFGEQYF.

This clonotype has at least ten counts. The rearrangement joins TRBV7-2 to TRBJ2-5; 7 nucleotides match TRBD1. Germline CDR1 reads SGHTA; CDR2 reads FQGNSA. This CDR3 has 14 residues. J was trimmed by 5 bases and V by 1 base; bases with no gene match: 4. CDR3 loop: CASSLEGGGETQYF. The CDR3, as DNA: TGTGCCAGCAGCTTAGAAGGGGGCGGCGAGACCCAGTACTTC.

The V call is TRBV3-1, the J call TRBJ2-5; D is undetermined. V was clipped by 1 base and J by 2 bases, with 5 bases between them. Germline loops: CDR1 LGHDT, CDR2 YNNKEL (reference sequence). The CDR3 is 13 residues long. The CDR3 region is CASSQATQETQYF. DNA for the CDR3: TGTGCCAGCAGCCAAGCTACTCAAGAGACCCAGTACTTC.

The sample holds a few counts of this clonotype. The chain recombines TRBV29-1 with TRBJ2-1; D remains unclear. CDR1 and CDR2 (germline): SQVTM, ANQGSEA. V lost 6 bases and J lost 2, with 8 bases in between. This CDR3 contains 12 residues. The CDR3 region has the DNA TGCAGCGTGTCCCAAACCTACAATGAGCAGTTCTTC. Translating it yields CSVSQTYNEQFF.

Here the CDR3 reads CASRGTLGSPLHF. The CDR3 DNA is TGTGCCAGCAGGGGGACATTAGGATCACCCCTCCACTTT. The rearrangement joins TRBV7-9 to TRBJ1-6; tentatively, D is TRBD1 (6 bases). The V end was cut by 6 bases, the J end by 10 bases, with 13 bases between. Germline values: CDR1 SEHNR, CDR2 FQNEAQ (reference sequence). CDR3 size: 13 residues.

The chain is built from TRBV29-1 and TRBJ2-3; no clear D. Per the germline V gene, CDR1 is SQVTM and CDR2 is ANQGSEA. V lost 6 bases and J lost 2, with 27 bases in between. The CDR3 extends over 18 amino acids. The CDR3 coding sequence is TGCAGCGTGAATTTACCCGTGATTAGGGCGCTCTACACAGATACGCAGTATTTT. It yields the protein CSVNLPVIRALYTDTQYF.

With respect to this clonotype: A read error may be the cause here, since a much bigger clone is one base away. The rearrangement links TRBV7-2 to TRBJ1-5, with unresolved D. CDR1 is SGHTA and CDR2 is FQGNSA in the germline V gene. This CDR3 has 14 amino acids. The CDR3 is CASNLDSFNQPQHF. CDR3 bases: TGTGCCAGCAACTTAGACTCCTTCAATCAGCCCCAGCATTTT.

To note about this clonotype: A much more abundant neighbour one base away suggests this may be a read error. The chain joins TRBV29-1 to TRBJ1-1, with 8 bases matching TRBD1. CDR1 and CDR2 (germline): SQVTM, ANQGSEA. The CDR3 has 12 amino acids. The trim removed 6 bases at V and 6 bases at J, leaving 6 bases unmatched. The CDR3 region is CSVRTGRAEAFF. CDR3 nucleotide sequence: TGCAGCGTCAGGACAGGGCGAGCTGAAGCTTTCTTT.

This clonotype was observed a handful of times. V and J are TRBV9 and TRBJ2-6; D tentatively fits TRBD1 or TRBD2 (7 bases each). Germline V gene lookup returns CDR1 SGDLS and CDR2 YYNGEE. There are 17 residues in the CDR3. Trimming removed 7 bases from V and 4 bases from J, with 21 bases in between. The CDR3 nucleotides read TGTGCCAGCGCCTCAGGGGGAGGGCCTTCAGGGGCCAACGTCCTGACTTTC. As protein: CASASGGGPSGANVLTF.

This chain uses TRBV6-2 or TRBV6-3 with TRBJ2-3; D not certain. CDR3 length equals 13 residues. Germline loops: CDR1 MNHEY, CDR2 SVGEGT. V lost 7 bases and J 0 bases, leaving 8 bases between the germline ends. The CDR3 DNA sequence: TGTGCCAGCAAACCCTATAGCACAGATACGCAGTATTTT. It is translated as CASKPYSTDTQYF.

CDR3 residues: CASSQAGGYQETQYF. CDR3 nucleotide sequence: TGTGCCAGCAGCCAAGCGGGGGGGTACCAAGAGACCCAGTACTTC. This rearrangement joins TRBV3-1 to TRBJ2-5; 8 bases are shared with TRBD2. This CDR3 is 15 amino acids long. Trimming removed 1 base from V and 0 bases from J; junction bases left unmatched: 1. CDR1 is LGHDT and CDR2 is YNNKEL in the germline V gene (reference sequence).

In this sample, this clonotype turned up many times. V and J are TRBV13 and TRBJ2-7; 7 nucleotides line up with TRBD2. The V and J ends lost 4 bases and 3 bases, in that order; junction bases with no gene match: 6. Germline V lookup: CDR1 PRHDT, CDR2 FYEKMQ (reference sequence). The length of the CDR3 is 14 residues. The CDR3 nucleotides are TGTGCCAGCAGCTCAGCGGGAAGCTACTACGAGCAGTACTTC. Translated, it gives CASSSAGSYYEQYF.

Concerning this clonotype itself: A much larger clone differs by one base, so this may be a read error. The chain recombines TRBV29-1 with TRBJ2-7, with D hard to call. Looked up from germline, CDR1 is SQVTM and CDR2 is ANQGSEA. The CDR3 is 11 residues long. The V end lost 3 bases, the J end lost 2 bases, and 5 bases lay between the germline ends. The CDR3 sequence: CSVEAAYEQYF. The CDR3, as DNA: TGCAGCGTTGAGGCAGCCTACGAGCAGTACTTC.

This sequence joins TRBV30 and TRBJ1-5, with a tentative D call TRBD1 (6 bases). CDR1 and CDR2 from the germline V gene are GTSNPN and SVGIG (reference sequence). Trimming took off 4 bases at V and 4 bases at J, with 14 bases between the two ends. The CDR3 is 14 residues long. The DNA of the CDR3 is TGTGCCTGGAACCTAGGACAGCCGAATCAGCCCCAGCATTTT. Protein: CAWNLGQPNQPQHF.

This clonotype has only a few counts. The rearrangement joins TRBV6-6 to TRBJ2-1; possible D gene TRBD1, 7 bases. Germline values: CDR1 MNHNY, CDR2 SVGAGI (reference sequence). The CDR3 loop spans 15 amino acids. V was trimmed by 0 bases and J by 6 bases, leaving 12 bases between them. The CDR3 is CASSYSNRGGNEQFF. Written as DNA, the CDR3 is TGTGCCAGCAGTTACTCAAACAGGGGAGGCAATGAGCAGTTCTTC.

This clonotype showed up just a few times. The V gene is TRBV7-9, the J gene TRBJ2-3; 9 bases fit TRBD1. Germline trimming cut 5 bases from V and 0 bases from J; bases unmatched to any gene: 18. The CDR3 sequence is 20 residues long. CDR1 SEHNR and CDR2 FQNEAQ come from the germline V gene (reference sequence). This CDR3 reads CASSRLRTGASLSSTDTQYF. The CDR3 DNA reads TGTGCCAGCAGCCGTTTGAGGACAGGGGCCTCTCTGTCTAGCACAGATACGCAGTATTTT.

The V call is TRBV29-1, the J call TRBJ2-1; D might be TRBD2 (7 bases). This CDR3 region has 14 residues. V was clipped by 7 bases and J by 2 bases, with 15 bases between them. Looked up from germline, CDR1 is SQVTM and CDR2 is ANQGSEA. CDR3 nucleotide sequence: TGCAGCGCCATGGCGCGGGGGCCCTACAATGAGCAGTTCTTC. Translating it yields CSAMARGPYNEQFF.

This clonotype was picked up one time. The chain carries TRBV2 and TRBJ1-5; D remains unclear. The CDR3 extends over 14 amino acids. Trimming shortened V by 7 bases and J by 7 bases, and 17 bases separated the two germline ends. Germline loops: CDR1 SNHLY, CDR2 FYNNEI. This chain's CDR3 is CASIRTRGDQPQHF. The CDR3 bases are TGTGCCAGCATTAGGACCCGGGGTGACCAGCCCCAGCATTTT.

About this clonotype: A single base separates this from a much larger clone, so it may be a read error. This sequence joins TRBV10-3 and TRBJ2-7; 8 positions match TRBD2. CDR3 size: 15 residues. The germline CDR1 and CDR2 sequences are ENHRY and SYGVKD. CDR3 region: CATLRSGRGNNEQYF. In DNA, the CDR3 is TGTGCTACACTTAGGAGCGGGAGAGGGAACAATGAGCAGTACTTC.

J is TRBJ2-1 and V is TRBV7-6; D might be TRBD2 (7 bases). Looked up from germline, CDR1 is SGHVS and CDR2 is FNYEAQ. This CDR3 has 15 amino acids. V was clipped by 5 bases and J by 5 bases, with 16 bases between them. The CDR3 coding sequence is TGTGCCAGCAGCCGCGGGGGCGCTGGGAACAATGAGCAGTTCTTC. The encoded protein is CASSRGGAGNNEQFF.

This clonotype came up a few times. The CDR3 bases are TGTGCCAGCACCAGACAGGGGGCGGGCGAGCAGTACTTC. This translates into CASTRQGAGEQYF. The rearrangement joins TRBV7-2 to TRBJ2-7, with 10 bases that match TRBD1. There are 13 residues in the CDR3. V shed 7 bases and J 6 bases; nucleotides not matched to a gene: 6. Germline V CDR1 and CDR2: SGHTA, FQGNSA.

This chain uses TRBV20-1 with TRBJ2-3; D might be TRBD2 (6 bases). The V and J ends lost 4 bases and 7 bases respectively, with 18 bases between them. CDR1 DFQATT and CDR2 SNEGSKA come from the germline V gene (reference sequence). This CDR3 is built from 14 residues. As DNA, the CDR3 is TGCAGTGCTAAGTCTAGTGGAGGGCAGAATACGCAGTATTTT. Residues: CSAKSSGGQNTQYF.

The count of this clonotype is one. Written as DNA, the CDR3 is TGTGCCATCGCAAAAAGCGGCCCCTACGAGCAGTACTTC. It specifies CAIAKSGPYEQYF. The chain links TRBV7-8 to TRBJ2-7; TRBD2 might be the D (5 bases). The CDR3 length is 13 residues. The germline V gene encodes CDR1 SGHVS and CDR2 FQNEAQ. The V end lost 10 bases, the J end lost 2 bases, and 15 bases lay between the germline ends.

This clonotype was seen repeatedly, ten times or more. V and J are TRBV5-1 and TRBJ1-1, with TRBD1 as a possible D gene (6 bases). V lost 4 bases and J lost 4, with 14 bases in between. Looked up from germline, CDR1 is SGHRS and CDR2 is YFSETQ. This CDR3 is 14 amino acids long. The CDR3 sequence is CASSRKQGGTEAFF. In DNA, the CDR3 is TGCGCCAGCAGCCGAAAACAGGGTGGCACTGAAGCTTTCTTT.

This chain joins TRBV6-5 and TRBJ2-7, with unresolved D. The J call is uncertain, as TRBJ2-5 better fits the DNA end. The CDR3 consists of 13 residues. From germline, CDR1 is MNHEY and CDR2 SVGAGI. The CDR3 DNA is TGTGCCAGCAGAAGACACAACCAAGAGACCCAGTACTTC. Amino acids: CASRRHNQETQYF.